Listed below are T cell receptor beta chains from one sample, sequenced in a study of CD8 T cells in ankylosing spondylitis. Using its own MiXCR run on the 5' RACE reads, TCRdb lists one record per CDR3 protein. The sample records about 220,000 distinct CDR3 sequences, roughly 25% being singletons. The sample comprised blood, either unsorted or a sorted T cell fraction (not recorded which). These receptors were collected from a male donor with ankylosing spondylitis or in good health (not recorded which). Both conserved end residues are part of each CDR3. Fields, in order: clone size, D gene, J gene, V gene, CDR3 DNA, CDR3 protein. D genes are given only for firm matches. A row's size may be missing; if present it is once, few, many or a size class.

>NA|TRBD2|TRBJ2-1|TRBV3-1
TGTGCCAGCAGCCATCCAGGACTAGCGGGCTCCTACAATGAGCAGTTCTTC
CASSHPGLAGSYNEQFF
>many|NA|TRBJ2-3|TRBV20-1
TGCAGTGCTTCCCCCGGGGGTGGGGATACGCAGTATTTT
CSASPGGGDTQYF
>NA|TRBD2|TRBJ2-5|TRBV15
TGTGCCACCAGCAGAGTTCTCCAACTAGCGACTTCGGAAGAGACCCAGTACTTC
CATSRVLQLATSEETQYF
>NA|NA|TRBJ2-1|TRBV5-8
TGTGCCAGCAGATCCAGGGGAGTCGCCTACAATGAGCAGTTCTTC
CASRSRGVAYNEQFF
>many|NA|TRBJ2-1|TRBV15
TGTGCCACCAGCAGCTTCAAGAACAATGAGCAGTTCTTC
CATSSFKNNEQFF
>few|TRBD2|TRBJ2-7|TRBV20-1
TGCAGTGCTAGACCGCCGGGACTAGGCTACGAGCAGTACTTC
CSARPPGLGYEQYF
>many|NA|TRBJ2-2|TRBV12-3/TRBV12-4
TGTGCCAGCAGTCTCCGACTGGCGAACACCGGGGAGCTGTTTTTT
CASSLRLANTGELFF
>few|NA|TRBJ2-5|TRBV29-1
TGCAGCGTTGAGCCACCGGGGGAGGTGGAGACCCAGTACTTC
CSVEPPGEVETQYF
>NA|NA|TRBJ2-7|TRBV7-2
TGTGCCAGCAGCTTAGCTATCGGGCTAGCCGGATACGAGCAGTACTTC
CASSLAIGLAGYEQYF
>NA|TRBD1|TRBJ2-1|TRBV7-2
TGTGCCAGCAGCTCCGGACAGGAGAGAAATGAGCAGTTCTTC
CASSSGQERNEQFF
>few|NA|TRBJ2-1|TRBV6-1
TGTGCCAGCAGTGAAAGGGGATTGTACAATGAGCAGTTCTTC
CASSERGLYNEQFF
>NA|NA|TRBJ1-2|TRBV6-6
TGTGCCAGCAGTTATCGACAGGCTGATGGCTACACCTTC
CASSYRQADGYTF
>many|NA|TRBJ2-5|TRBV12-3/TRBV12-4
TGTGCCAGCAGTTTAAGGGAGGAGACCCAGTACTTC
CASSLREETQYF
>many|NA|TRBJ2-7|TRBV20-1
TGCAGTGTTAAGGCGGCTGTAGGCTCCTACGAGCAGTACTTC
CSVKAAVGSYEQYF
>NA|NA|TRBJ1-2|TRBV29-1
TGCAGCGTTGGGACACAGAGAAGGGCTAACTATGGCTACACCTTC
CSVGTQRRANYGYTF
>NA|TRBD2|TRBJ2-1|TRBV20-1
TGCAGTGCCACCCGACCGGGACTAGCACCTCTGAGCTCCTACAATGAGCAGTTCTTC
CSATRPGLAPLSSYNEQFF
>many|TRBD1|TRBJ2-4|TRBV5-1
TGCGCCAGCAGCGCAGGGGGACAGGGGGAAAACATTCAGTACTTC
CASSAGGQGENIQYF
>NA|NA|TRBJ2-5|TRBV5-5
TGTGCCAGCAGCTTGGGGCTAGCGAGCCAGGTCGTGACCCAGTACTTC
CASSLGLASQVVTQYF
>many|NA|TRBJ2-7|TRBV6-5
TGTGCCAGCAGCCGAACAGGATACGAGCAGTACTTC
CASSRTGYEQYF
>NA|NA|TRBJ2-7|TRBV29-1
TGCAGCGTTGAGAGCCCCCGGGGCCCGGGCCAGTACTTC
CSVESPRGPGQYF
>many|NA|TRBJ1-4|TRBV29-1
TGCAGCGTTGTCGGGCTTAATGAAAAACTGTTTTTT
CSVVGLNEKLFF
>many|NA|TRBJ2-5|TRBV7-2
TGTGCCAGCAGCTCAAGGAGGGAGACCCAGTACTTC
CASSSRRETQYF
>many|NA|TRBJ2-5|TRBV4-1
TGCGCCAGCAGCCAAGAAGGCAACCGGGGGACCCAGTACTTC
CASSQEGNRGTQYF
>many|NA|TRBJ2-7|TRBV12-3/TRBV12-4
TGTGCCAGCAGTTTTTCCATTCAGACGGTAGGCAACGAGCAGTACTTC
CASSFSIQTVGNEQYF
>NA|NA|TRBJ2-7|TRBV12-3/TRBV12-4
TGTGCCAGCAGCCCCCGGTTTAAGAAAAGCTCCTACGAGCAGTACTTC
CASSPRFKKSSYEQYF
>many|NA|TRBJ2-5|TRBV5-6
TGTGCCAGCAGCGCACAGGGACGGGAGACCCAGTACTTC
CASSAQGRETQYF
>many|TRBD1|TRBJ2-7|TRBV11-2
TGTGCCAGCAGCCGGACCGGGACAGGGGGCCACGAGCAGTACTTC
CASSRTGTGGHEQYF
>many|NA|TRBJ2-3|TRBV12-3/TRBV12-4
TGTGCCAGCAGTTTATGGGGACTCACTACAGATACGCAGTATTTT
CASSLWGLTTDTQYF
>NA|NA|TRBJ2-4|TRBV5-6
TGTGCCAGCACACATCCCGAGGGGAACATTCAGTACTTC
CASTHPEGNIQYF
>many|TRBD1|TRBJ1-1|TRBV5-6
TGTGCCAGCAGCTCCGGACAGGGCCCACTCTGGGGCACTGAAGCTTTCTTT
CASSSGQGPLWGTEAFF
>NA|NA|TRBJ1-1|TRBV5-1
TGCGCCAGCTCTGGAGGGGATATGAACACTGAAGCTTTCTTT
CASSGGDMNTEAFF
>NA|NA|TRBJ1-5|TRBV28
TGTGCCAGCAGTTCCCCACAGGAAGGCAATCAGCCCCAGCATTTT
CASSSPQEGNQPQHF
>many|TRBD2|TRBJ2-3|TRBV29-1
TGCAGCGTTGCCGCACTAGCGGGAGTCCCAGATACGCAGTATTTT
CSVAALAGVPDTQYF
>few|TRBD1|TRBJ2-7|TRBV28
TGTGCCAGCAGTTTAATTGACCAGGGGGCCTACGAGCAGTACTTC
CASSLIDQGAYEQYF
>few|NA|TRBJ2-7|TRBV20-1
TGCAGTGCTCGGGGAGGGGGTGCCACCTACGAGCAGTACTTC
CSARGGGATYEQYF
>many|NA|TRBJ2-7|TRBV6-2/TRBV6-3
TGTGCCATCAAGGACCCGGCTACCTACGAGCAGTACTTC
CAIKDPATYEQYF
>many|TRBD2|TRBJ2-3|TRBV9
TGTGCCAGCAGCGTAGATTCTAGCGGGAGATGGACAGATACGCAGTATTTT
CASSVDSSGRWTDTQYF
>NA|TRBD2|TRBJ2-5|TRBV20-1
TGCAGTGCTAGAGATTGGACTAGCGGGAGCCTGGTTCGGGAGACCCAGTACTTC
CSARDWTSGSLVRETQYF
>NA|TRBD1|TRBJ2-1|TRBV12-3/TRBV12-4
TGTGCCAGCAGTCTCGGGACAGCCTACAATGAGCAGTTCTTC
CASSLGTAYNEQFF
>many|TRBD2|TRBJ2-5|TRBV5-1
TGCGCCAGCAGCTTGGGGGCGAGCGGGACGGAGACCCAGTACTTC
CASSLGASGTETQYF
>many|NA|TRBJ2-1|TRBV20-1
TGCAGTGCTAGAGACGAGCGTAGGTCCTACAATGAGCAGTTCTTC
CSARDERRSYNEQFF
>NA|NA|TRBJ1-5|TRBV29-1
TGCAGCGTCGGGTCGACAGGCAATCAGCCCCAGCATTTT
CSVGSTGNQPQHF
>NA|TRBD1|TRBJ2-7|TRBV20-1
TGCAGTGTCACAGACAGGGGAATCTCCTACGAGCAGTACTTC
CSVTDRGISYEQYF
>many|NA|TRBJ1-2|TRBV27
TGTGCCAGCAGTTTTCTCAGGTCCCAGGGAGGGTCTCTTCTTCTGTATGGCTACACCTTC
CASSFLRSQGGSLLLYGYTF
>many|TRBD1|TRBJ1-5|TRBV12-3/TRBV12-4
TGTGCCAGCAGTATTGACAGGGTTGGCAATCAGCCCCAGCATTTT
CASSIDRVGNQPQHF
>many|TRBD2|TRBJ2-5|TRBV28
TGTGCCAGCAGTTTATCGGGGGGAGGACAAGAGACCCAGTACTTC
CASSLSGGGQETQYF
>many|NA|TRBJ1-1|TRBV27
TGTGCCAGCAGTAGAGAGGGGGGAATTACTGAAGCTTTCTTT
CASSREGGITEAFF
>NA|NA|TRBJ1-4|TRBV7-8
TGTGCCAGCAGTCGGCCGCGTACTGAAAAACTGTTTTTT
CASSRPRTEKLFF
>many|NA|TRBJ1-1|TRBV7-2
TGTGCCAGCAGCTTAGGCGGCGAAGCTTTCTTT
CASSLGGEAFF
>many|NA|TRBJ2-2|TRBV5-1
TGCGCCAGCAGCTTGGGTTGGACAGCGAACACCGGGGAGCTGTTTTTT
CASSLGWTANTGELFF
>many|NA|TRBJ1-4|TRBV5-1
TGCGCCAGCAGCTGGAAGGGGGAGACTAATGAAAAACTGTTTTTT
CASSWKGETNEKLFF
>many|TRBD1|TRBJ1-5|TRBV4-1
TGCGCCAGCAGCCAATGGGCAGGGGGCGGTCAGCCCCAGCATTTT
CASSQWAGGGQPQHF
>many|NA|TRBJ2-1|TRBV3-1
TGTGCCAGCAGCCAATTAGCGCCGAGCTCCTACAATGAGCAGTTCTTC
CASSQLAPSSYNEQFF
>few|TRBD2|TRBJ2-5|TRBV7-2
TGTGCCAGCAGCCTTGGGGGGACTAGCGGGGGACGAGAGACCCAGTACTTC
CASSLGGTSGGRETQYF
>few|NA|TRBJ2-7|TRBV12-3/TRBV12-4
TGTGCCAGCAGTTTATCCGGACACTCCTACGAGCAGTACTTC
CASSLSGHSYEQYF
>once|TRBD2|TRBJ2-1|TRBV11-3
TGTGCCAGCAGCTGGACTAGCGGGAGATCCTACAATGAGCAGTTCTTC
CASSWTSGRSYNEQFF
>NA|NA|TRBJ1-3|TRBV27
TGTGCCAGCAGTTTATTCCTCCCGAGCTCTGGAAACACCATATATTTT
CASSLFLPSSGNTIYF
>few|NA|TRBJ1-1|TRBV20-1
TGCAGTGCTAGGTTACAGGGTCGCTTGAACACTGAAGCTTTCTTT
CSARLQGRLNTEAFF
>NA|TRBD1|TRBJ1-6|TRBV11-2
TGTGCCAGCAGCATGAGGGGACAGGGGAATTCACCCCTCCACTTT
CASSMRGQGNSPLHF
>NA|TRBD2|TRBJ2-2|TRBV4-2
TGTGCCAGCAGCCAAGAAGGGCTAGCGGCTAACACCGGGGAGCTGTTTTTT
CASSQEGLAANTGELFF